These T cell receptor beta chains were read from a single sample in a study of shared clonotypes between healthy human individuals. Profiling relied on immunoSEQ multiplex PCR, and the TCRdb table lists in-frame clones only, not all of them. The sample records some 450,000 clones, roughly three quarters being singletons. What was sequenced was PBMCs. The receptors here all came from a woman in her 40s in good health. Some clones in this sample may be carry-over from other donors' samples. The CDR3 runs from the conserved cysteine through the conserved F or W. Fields, in order: D gene, J gene, V gene, clone size, CDR3 DNA, CDR3 protein. A D gene is named only where the DNA matches it firmly. Rows give clone size only sometimes, using once, few, many, or a class for an expanded clone.

.,TRBJ2-5,TRBV28,once,TGTGCCAGCAGTTTATTCCCGGGGCGGGAGACCCAGTACTTC,CASSLFPGRETQYF
.,TRBJ2-3,TRBV10-3,.,TGTGCCATCAGTGAGGAGGCGGGGCTATCTAGCACAGATACGCAGTATTTT,CAISEEAGLSSTDTQYF
TRBD1,TRBJ2-7,TRBV28,many,TGTGCCAGCAGCAGGGGACAGATTTTCTACGAGCAGTACTTC,CASSRGQIFYEQYF
.,TRBJ2-3,TRBV7-2,.,TGTGCCAGCAGCCCCCGGACTACTAGCACAGATACGCAGTATTTT,CASSPRTTSTDTQYF
.,TRBJ1-1,TRBV4-2,.,TGTGCCAGCAGCCAAGTGGGACACCAGAACACTGAAGCTTTCTTT,CASSQVGHQNTEAFF
.,TRBJ1-2,TRBV27,.,TGTGCCAGCAGACAACAGGGAAGCTATGGCTACACCTTC,CASRQQGSYGYTF
TRBD1,TRBJ1-1,TRBV19,.,TGTGCCAGTAGCCCCTGGACAGGGGGGGTCACTGAAGCTTTCTTT,CASSPWTGGVTEAFF
.,TRBJ2-1,TRBV21-1,.,TGTGCCAGCAGCAAAGGTTCTACTAGCGGGATAATATTCAATGAGCAGTTCTTC,CASSKGSTSGIIFNEQFF
.,TRBJ2-2,TRBV6-4,many,TGTGCCAGCAGGTCAGGGACGGACACCGGGGAGCTGTTTTTT,CASRSGTDTGELFF
.,TRBJ2-1,TRBV7-2,once,TGTGCCAGCAGCTTAAGGAGTTCCGTGTACAATGAGCAGTTCTTC,CASSLRSSVYNEQFF
.,TRBJ1-2,TRBV18,.,TGTGCCAGCTCACCACCGGTGGGGGGGTATGGCTACACCTTC,CASSPPVGGYGYTF
.,TRBJ2-1,TRBV9,.,TGTGCCAGCAGCCCCACCCCCCATCGCTCCTACAATGAGCAGTTCTTC,CASSPTPHRSYNEQFF
.,TRBJ1-1,TRBV18,.,TGTGCCAGCTCACCGGGGGGGAACACTGAAGCTTTCTTT,CASSPGGNTEAFF
.,TRBJ2-1,TRBV10-3,.,TGTGCCATCACCCCGAGTAACGGGGAACCCTACAATGAGCAGTTCTTC,CAITPSNGEPYNEQFF
.,TRBJ2-3,TRBV4-3,many,TGCGCCAGCAGCCAAGATGGGGGGCTGAGGACAGATACGCAGTATTTT,CASSQDGGLRTDTQYF
TRBD2,TRBJ2-1,TRBV18,.,TGTGCCAGCTCCTGGCAAGCGGGAGAGATCAATGAGCAGTTCTTC,CASSWQAGEINEQFF
TRBD2,TRBJ2-3,TRBV29-1,.,TGCAGCGGGATAGCGGGAGGGGCAGATACGCAGTATTTT,CSGIAGGADTQYF
.,TRBJ2-7,TRBV14,.,TGTGCCAGCAGCCAAATACCCCTAGGGGAGCAGTACTTC,CASSQIPLGEQYF
TRBD2,TRBJ2-3,TRBV12-5,.,TGTGCTAGTGGTCCCAGTTCGCAGCGGGAGCAGTATTTT,CASGPSSQREQYF
.,TRBJ2-7,TRBV28,once,TGTGCCAGCAGTTTGGGCGTTGAGCAGTACTTC,CASSLGVEQYF
.,TRBJ2-4,TRBV30,.,TGTGCCTGGATGGCGCGGGAAGTAGCCAAAAACATTCAGTACTTC,CAWMAREVAKNIQYF
.,TRBJ1-4,TRBV19,once,TGTGCCAGTAGTCAAGGAGGGATGATAGAAAAACTGTTTTTT,CASSQGGMIEKLFF
TRBD1,TRBJ2-2,TRBV5-1,once,TGCGCCAGCAGCCAGGACAGGGTAGCCGGGGAGCTGTTTTTT,CASSQDRVAGELFF
TRBD2,TRBJ2-1,TRBV5-4,.,TGTGCCACCCCGGGACTAGCGGGAGCCAATGAGCAGTTCTTC,CATPGLAGANEQFF
.,TRBJ2-7,TRBV13,.,TGTGCCAGCAGCTTCCTGGGATCGGGGGACTACGAGCAGTACTTC,CASSFLGSGDYEQYF
.,TRBJ2-7,TRBV6-6,.,TGTGCCAGCAGTTACTCGCTGTCCGAGCAGTACTTC,CASSYSLSEQYF
TRBD2,TRBJ2-7,TRBV11-2,once,TGTGCCAGCAGCCCTAGCGGGGGGGGCTACGAGCAGTACTTC,CASSPSGGGYEQYF
TRBD2,TRBJ2-1,TRBV6-1,.,TGTGCCAGCAGTGATCTAGCGGGAACCGGAAGCTCCTACAATGAGCAGTTCTTC,CASSDLAGTGSSYNEQFF
.,TRBJ2-3,TRBV11-2,.,TGTGCCAGCAGTCAAGGGGGGAGGGCCGGGGATACGCAGTATTTT,CASSQGGRAGDTQYF
.,TRBJ1-2,TRBV30,.,TGTGCCTGGAGTGTCCAGGATCTTTATGGCTACACCTTC,CAWSVQDLYGYTF
.,TRBJ1-5,TRBV28,.,TGTGCCAGCATCTCCTCAGGGGCAGGAGCCCTAAATCAGCCCCAGCATTTT,CASISSGAGALNQPQHF
.,TRBJ2-7,TRBV9,few,TGTGCCAGCAGCCCTTCAGCGGGCCCAACCTACGAGCAGTACTTC,CASSPSAGPTYEQYF
TRBD1,TRBJ1-2,TRBV7-2,.,TGTGCCAGCAGCTGGGACAGGGCGGCCTATGGCTACACCTTC,CASSWDRAAYGYTF
.,TRBJ2-7,TRBV7-8,.,TGTGCCAGCAGTCCTCTGGGGAACTACGAGCAGTACTTC,CASSPLGNYEQYF
.,TRBJ1-1,TRBV7-2,.,TGTGCCAGCAGGTTCGGGGGAACTGAAGCTTTCTTT,CASRFGGTEAFF
.,TRBJ1-4,TRBV30,.,TGTGCCTGGAGTACGGGGGCCCATGAAAAACTGTTTTTT,CAWSTGAHEKLFF
TRBD1,TRBJ2-7,TRBV6-6,.,TGTGCCAGCAGTCGGGACAGGTCCTACTACGAGCAGTACTTC,CASSRDRSYYEQYF
.,TRBJ2-3,TRBV10-2,.,TGCGCCAGTCACGGGATGGGGACAGATACGCAGTATTTT,CASHGMGTDTQYF
TRBD2,TRBJ2-7,TRBV11-2,.,TGTGCCAGCAGCCACCCAATCCGGACTAGAAATTACGAGCAGTACTTC,CASSHPIRTRNYEQYF
.,TRBJ1-2,TRBV9,.,TGTGCCAGCAGCGTGGACTCTAACTATGGCTACACCTTC,CASSVDSNYGYTF
.,TRBJ2-3,TRBV9,.,TGTGCCAGCAGCGTAGCGCCCTATATCCGCACAGATACGCAGTATTTT,CASSVAPYIRTDTQYF
TRBD1,TRBJ1-2,TRBV11-2,.,TGTGCCAGCACCGGGACAGGGAAAAGCTATGGCTACACCTTC,CASTGTGKSYGYTF
.,TRBJ2-2,TRBV29-1,.,TGCAGCGTTCGGGAAGGGGGAGACACCGGGGAGCTGTTTTTT,CSVREGGDTGELFF
TRBD1,TRBJ2-5,TRBV9,.,TGTGCCAGCAGCGCCAGACAGGGGGCATGGGAGACCCAGTACTTC,CASSARQGAWETQYF